This T cell receptor (beta chain) was recovered during a study of blood T cell repertoires in COVID-19. Study-level background: COVID-19 samples collected from the United States, Italy and Spain covered acute and convalescent phases.

The V gene lost 0 bases and the J gene lost 0 bases, with 16 bases spanning the gap. The CDR3 runs to 18 residues. CDR1 and CDR2 (germline): SGDLS, YYNGEE. In assigning cohorts, the study relied on participant-reported clinical history. A few counts support this clone. In the original analysis: From reference gene primer amplification, estimates of nucleated cell counts were derived. Clones were read by immunoSEQ multiplex PCR, and TCRdb kept only the in-frame ones, dropping some. The V and J calls and clone size come from that table; D and trimming were worked out from the DNA. The sample holds around 230,000 clones, around 86% seen once.

The chain uses TRBV9 and TRBJ1-3; D not resolved. Input material: PBMCs or T cells enriched from blood (not recorded which). The clonotype originates from a woman aged 35 to 49 with acute COVID-19. The CDR3 DNA reads TGTGCCAGCAGCGTAGACACCCCCCGAGGTGTCTCTGGAAACACCATATATTTT. This translates into CASSVDTPRGVSGNTIYF.